A single sample gave rise to the 21 T cell receptor beta chains below, sequenced in a study of type 1 and type 2 diabetes patients. Amplification started from genomic DNA. A primer set of 30 forward and 13 reverse primers amplified the CDR3. A single record per CDR3 protein comes from TCRdb applying MiXCR to the multiplex PCR reads. The data hold fewer than 350,000 distinct CDR3 sequences, with more than 40% observed a single time. The sample taken for sequencing was peripheral blood mononuclear cells (PBMCs). The receptors here all came from a man aged 18 to 30 with type 2 diabetes.

V is TRBV28 and J is TRBJ1-2; D may be TRBD1 (6 bases). The V end was cut by 5 bases, the J end by 3 bases, with 10 bases between. Looked up from germline, CDR1 is MDHEN and CDR2 is SYDVKM. The length of the CDR3 is 13 residues. The CDR3 is CASSGGRDYGYTF. CDR3 coding DNA: TGTGCCAGCAGTGGGGGGCGCGACTATGGCTACACCTTC.

On this clonotype: A read error may produce the germline difference seen at one junction end. The chain combines TRBV11-1 with TRBJ2-7, with 7 bases matching TRBD1. The germline CDR1 and CDR2 sequences are SGHAT and FQDESV (reference sequence). CDR3 length: 14 residues. The CDR3 reads CASGSGQVTYEQYF. The DNA of the CDR3 is TGCGCCAGCGGATCAGGACAGGTAACCTACGAGCAGTACTTC.

This clonotype was seen once. The CDR3 DNA reads as TGCGCCAGCAGTGAGTCGCGACATACGCAGTATTTT. Translation: CASSESRHTQYF. The gene calls are TRBV10-1 and TRBJ2-3; D call uncertain. The CDR3 has 12 amino acids. The germline V gene encodes CDR1 WNHNN and CDR2 SYGVQD (reference sequence). V was clipped by 0 bases and J by 7 bases, with 5 bases between them.

This clonotype was observed a few times. The J gene is TRBJ1-2, the V gene TRBV19; no firm D call. This CDR3 spans 13 amino acids. V lost 5 bases, J lost 9 bases, and 16 bases lay in between. Looked up from germline, CDR1 is LNHDA and CDR2 is SQIVND (reference sequence). This CDR3 is CASSSRHGVSYTF. For the CDR3, the DNA is TGTGCCAGTAGTTCACGGCACGGGGTTAGCTACACCTTC.

This clonotype occurred many times. The chain carries TRBV19 and TRBJ1-5; 11 bases match TRBD1. The germline gives CDR1 LNHDA, CDR2 SQIVND (reference sequence). V trimming: 6 bases; J trimming: 6 bases; junction bases outside the gene matches: 10. The CDR3 runs to 16 residues. CDR3 in amino acids: CASRAGTGGNSQPQHF. DNA of the CDR3: TGTGCCAGTAGGGCCGGGACAGGGGGAAACAGTCAGCCCCAGCATTTT.

This rearrangement joins TRBV28 to TRBJ1-5; 7 nucleotides line up with TRBD1. This CDR3 is 18 amino acids long. The junction had 16 bases not matched to a gene; V was cut back by 2 bases and J by 6 bases. Germline assignment: CDR1 MDHEN and CDR2 SYDVKM. The CDR3 sequence: CASSLILRLGGGGQPQHF. CDR3 DNA: TGTGCCAGCAGTTTAATATTAAGGCTCGGAGGGGGCGGTCAGCCCCAGCATTTT.

As regards this clonotype: This may be a read error, as it is one base from a much larger clone. The chain carries TRBV7-3 and TRBJ1-1, with D unclear. Looked up from germline, CDR1 is SGHTA and CDR2 is FQGTGA. The length of the CDR3 is 17 residues. In nucleotides, the CDR3 is TGTGCCAGCACCCCGGGGAGGGTGGGGTCGTTGAACGCTGAAGCTTTCTTT. This translates into CASTPGRVGSLNAEAFF.

The chain couples TRBV24-1 to TRBJ1-2; perhaps TRBD1 as D (5 bases). The CDR3 has 13 residues. Trimming shortened V by 4 bases and J by 6 bases, and 11 bases separated the two germline ends. The germline CDR1 and CDR2 sequences are KGHDR and SFDVKD. As DNA, the CDR3 is TGTGCCACCAGTGACCCAGGGAAGGATGGCTACACCTTC. This encodes CATSDPGKDGYTF.

This sequence joins TRBV29-1 and TRBJ2-1, with 8 bases that match TRBD2. Germline assignment: CDR1 SQVTM and CDR2 ANQGSEA. The CDR3 runs to 15 residues. V shed 1 base and J 4 bases; nucleotides not matched to a gene: 6. The CDR3 loop is CSVEGAGGQYNEQFF. DNA for the CDR3: TGCAGCGTTGAAGGGGCGGGGGGCCAATACAATGAGCAGTTCTTC.

V gene TRBV29-1 combines with J gene TRBJ2-3; unclear D gene. Germline values: CDR1 SQVTM, CDR2 ANQGSEA. This CDR3 is 11 amino acids long. The V and J ends lost 0 bases and 6 bases respectively, with 4 bases between them. DNA of the CDR3: TGCAGCGTTGAAGATGAGGATACGCAGTATTTT. Translated, it gives CSVEDEDTQYF.

The chain uses TRBV7-9 and TRBJ2-1; 9 nucleotides agree with TRBD2. Germline lookup yields CDR1 SEHNR and CDR2 FQNEAQ (reference sequence). This CDR3 has 20 residues. V trimming: 1 base; J trimming: 9 bases; junction bases outside the gene matches: 22. The CDR3 nucleotides are TGTGCCAGCAGCTTAGGGGTAGGGGGCGCGGGACTAGCAAATCTCGGTGAGCAGTTCTTC. Translation: CASSLGVGGAGLANLGEQFF.

This clonotype was detected only once. The chain combines TRBV24-1 with TRBJ2-7; TRBD2 is a possible D gene (6 bases). Germline assignment: CDR1 KGHDR and CDR2 SFDVKD. V was clipped by 9 bases and J by 12 bases, with 23 bases between them. The CDR3 runs to 13 residues. The CDR3: CATSALGGVGRYF. CDR3 nucleotides: TGTGCCACCTCCGCGCTGGGGGGAGTGGGGCGGTACTTC.

Turning to this clonotype: One junction end does not reproduce the germline sequence, and a read error may be involved. The chain is built from TRBV10-2 and TRBJ2-2; D unclear. The CDR3 length is 14 residues. The germline gives CDR1 WSHSY, CDR2 SAAADI. The CDR3 bases are TGTGCCAGCAGTGAGTCACAGTACACCGGGGAGCTGTTTTTT. Protein sequence: CASSESQYTGELFF.

V gene TRBV7-3 combines with J gene TRBJ2-2; 8 nucleotides line up with TRBD1. Looked up from germline, CDR1 is SGHTA and CDR2 is FQGTGA. J was trimmed by 1 base and V by 4 bases; bases with no gene match: 8. The CDR3 is 17 residues long. CDR3 region: CASSSPPGQENTGELFF. CDR3 in DNA: TGTGCCAGCAGCTCTCCTCCGGGACAGGAGAACACCGGGGAGCTGTTTTTT.

In its sample, this clonotype was seen a few times. This sequence joins TRBV10-1 and TRBJ2-7, with D perhaps TRBD1 or TRBD2 (6 bases each). Germline CDR1 reads WNHNN; CDR2 reads SYGVQD (reference sequence). Trimming removed 5 bases from V and 2 bases from J, with 13 bases in between. The CDR3 has 14 residues. The CDR3 nucleotides are TGCGCCAGCAGTCCCCGGGGGCGTGCCTACGAGCAGTACTTC. Its protein product is CASSPRGRAYEQYF.

This sequence joins TRBV24-1 and TRBJ1-2, with a possible D match to TRBD1 (6 bases). Germline CDR1 reads KGHDR; CDR2 reads SFDVKD. The CDR3 has 15 amino acids. V lost 9 bases to trimming and J lost 4 bases, with 20 bases between them. CDR3 nucleotide sequence: TGTGCCACCTTAACAAAAAGGGACAAACTCTATGGCTACACCTTC. This sequence encodes CATLTKRDKLYGYTF.

This chain uses TRBV6-6 with TRBJ2-2; 10 bases fit TRBD1. Trimming removed 4 bases from V and 5 bases from J; junction bases left unmatched: 7. Germline V gene sequence: CDR1 MNHNY, CDR2 SVGAGI (reference sequence). This CDR3 region has 16 residues. The CDR3 bases are TGTGCCAGCAGTTTTAGACCGGGACAGGGGACCGGGGAGCTGTTTTTT. Translation gives CASSFRPGQGTGELFF.

This chain links TRBV10-2 with TRBJ1-1; D ambiguous. Trimming took 3 bases from V and 5 from J, leaving 10 bases between them. Germline assignment: CDR1 WSHSY and CDR2 SAAADI. The CDR3 is 13 amino acids. CDR3: CASSEKAATEAFF. The CDR3 DNA reads TGCGCCAGCAGTGAAAAGGCGGCAACTGAAGCTTTCTTT.

The rearrangement joins TRBV6-6 to TRBJ1-2; no definite D call. This CDR3 has 13 amino acids. Trimming cost V 1 base and J 6 bases, with 9 bases left between them. The germline CDR1 and CDR2 sequences are MNHNY and SVGAGI (reference sequence). The CDR3 here is CASSYLAEHGYTF. The CDR3 nucleotides read TGTGCCAGCAGTTACTTAGCAGAGCATGGCTACACCTTC.

This clonotype was observed a handful of times. The V call is TRBV2, the J call TRBJ2-7, with TRBD2 matching over 10 bases. The CDR3 has 18 residues. V trimming: 6 bases; J trimming: 7 bases; junction bases outside the gene matches: 21. CDR1 and CDR2 from the germline V gene are SNHLY and FYNNEI. The CDR3 loop is CASSPPRIGLAGAGEQYF. The CDR3 DNA is TGTGCCAGCAGCCCTCCGAGGATTGGGCTAGCGGGGGCGGGGGAGCAGTACTTC. The variable domain in full, with the rest retrieved from reference TRBV2 and TRBJ2-7, is EPEVTQTPSHQVTQMGQEVILRCVPISNHLYFYWYRQILGQKVEFLVSFYNNEISEKSEIFDDQFSVERPDGSNFTLKIRSTKLEDSAMYFCASSPPRIGLAGAGEQYFGPGTRLTVT.

Points on this clonotype: Mismatch with germline at one junction end may stem from a read error. CDR3 coding DNA: TGTGCCAGCAGTTACTATGGGAATGGCTACGCCTTC. Residues: CASSYYGNGYAF. This chain joins TRBV6-6 and TRBJ1-2; D remains unclear. This CDR3 has 12 amino acids. Germline loops: CDR1 MNHNY, CDR2 SVGAGI (reference sequence).